This TCR beta chain came from a study of early T cells in non-severe SARS-CoV-2 infection. Study at large: The study sequenced bulk RNA from unsorted whole blood, with chains unpaired. Study-wide results and limits: Using VDJdb, the matching emphasized anti-spike CD8 responses while missing private and CD4 specificities.

This clonotype was observed at least ten times. Its antigen remains unknown. Unique molecular identifiers were attached to individual cDNA molecules. In TCRdb, the 5' RACE reads were re-called with MiXCR into one record per CDR3 protein. In the table there are 60,000 to 90,000 distinct CDR3 sequences, more than 7.5% of which are singletons. Trimming at V came to 6 bases and at J to 0 bases, leaving 6 bases not matched to a gene. CDR3 length equals 16 residues. The germline V gene encodes CDR1 MNHEY and CDR2 SVGEGT. The chain recombines TRBV6-2 or TRBV6-3 with TRBJ2-7, with 12 nucleotides matching TRBD2. Specimen: whole blood. This clonotype was sampled from an adult who was a healthcare worker with PCR-confirmed SARS-CoV-2 infection or an uninfected control (not recorded which). The CDR3 nucleotides are TGTGCCAGCAGCCCAACTAGCGGGAGGCCCTCCTACGAGCAGTACTTC. Protein: CASSPTSGRPSYEQYF.